These 21 T cell receptor beta chains originate from one sample sequenced in a study of blood T cell repertoires in COVID-19 (dated by TCRdb to 2019 to 2021). To prepare the library, the immunoSEQ multiplex PCR assay was applied. Not all clones reach the TCRdb copy of this immuneACCESS table, which keeps in-frame sequences only. Checked studies attribute under half of the gap to unresolved V genes and leave the rest unexplained. The sample table lists around 40,000 clones, about nine tenths of them with a count of one. The ten largest account for roughly 21% of the sample. Sequenced sample: peripheral blood. The receptors here all came from a man in his fifties with active COVID-19.

V gene TRBV28 combines with J gene TRBJ2-2; D may be TRBD2 (5 bases). The CDR3 is 15 residues long. Trimming took 6 bases from V and 7 from J, leaving 18 bases between them. Germline CDR1 MDHEN, CDR2 SYDVKM. CDR3 in amino acids: CASRETGGLYGELFF. For the CDR3, the DNA is TGTGCCAGCAGAGAGACCGGAGGCTTGTACGGGGAGCTGTTTTTT.

In DNA, the CDR3 is TGTGCCATCAGGGAGACAGGGGGCCGGACTGAAGCTTTCTTT. As protein: CAIRETGGRTEAFF. The chain links TRBV10-3 to TRBJ1-1; the match to TRBD1 covers 10 bases. V was clipped by 6 bases and J by 5 bases; unmatched bases: 6. This CDR3 has 14 residues. Germline values: CDR1 ENHRY, CDR2 SYGVKD.

V gene TRBV6-5 combines with J gene TRBJ2-2; TRBD2 matches 9 bases. Unmatched junction bases numbered 0, after V lost 0 bases and J lost 1 base. Germline CDR1 MNHEY, CDR2 SVGAGI. This CDR3 has 16 residues. CDR3 bases: TGTGCCAGCAGTTACTCGCGGGGGGGGAACACCGGGGAGCTGTTTTTT. The encoded protein is CASSYSRGGNTGELFF.

The rearrangement joins TRBV15 to TRBJ2-3; weak D call: TRBD1 (6 bases). This CDR3 is 16 amino acids long. The germline V and J ends were trimmed by 0 bases and 6 bases, with 16 bases remaining between them. Germline CDR1 and CDR2: LNHNV and YYDKDF (reference sequence). The DNA for the CDR3 is TGTGCCACCAGCAGAGACAGGGGCGGCACGGCCGATACGCAGTATTTT. Amino acids: CATSRDRGGTADTQYF.

This clone was seen only a few times. This sequence joins TRBV7-9 and TRBJ1-2, with D perhaps matching TRBD1 (6 bases). Germline values: CDR1 SEHNR, CDR2 FQNEAQ (reference sequence). The CDR3 has 16 amino acids. V dropped 4 bases and J dropped 6 bases, with 21 bases sitting between them. In DNA form, the CDR3 reads TGTGCCAGCAGCTCAACACACCCCGGGACAACGGATGGCTACACCTTC. The encoded protein is CASSSTHPGTTDGYTF.

V is TRBV7-2 and J is TRBJ2-2; 13 bases match TRBD2. Germline V gene data show CDR1 as SGHTA and CDR2 as FQGNSA. The ends lost 0 bases at V and 7 bases at J; junction bases unmatched: 2. This CDR3 has 16 amino acids. The CDR3 nucleotides are TGTGCCAGCAGCTTAGCACTAGCGGGAGGGTTCGGGGAGCTGTTTTTT. This translates into CASSLALAGGFGELFF.

The chain recombines TRBV7-2 with TRBJ1-3; D is undetermined. Germline V CDR1 and CDR2: SGHTA, FQGNSA. The CDR3 is 12 amino acids. Trimming cost V 2 bases and J 7 bases, with 6 bases left between them. In DNA, the CDR3 is TGTGCCAGCAGCTTACAGCGGAACACCATATATTTT. Its protein product is CASSLQRNTIYF.

The V gene is TRBV11-3, the J gene TRBJ2-7; D perhaps matches TRBD1 (6 bases). The CDR3 consists of 14 residues. Trimming removed 4 bases from V and 0 bases from J, with 10 bases in between. Germline loops: CDR1 SGHNT, CDR2 YENEEA. The CDR3 protein is CASSSWTASYEQYF. As DNA, the CDR3 is TGTGCCAGCAGCTCTTGGACAGCCTCCTACGAGCAGTACTTC.

The CDR3 spells CASSSYQETQYF. In DNA, the CDR3 is TGTGCCAGCTCATCCTATCAAGAGACCCAGTACTTC. The J gene is TRBJ2-5, the V gene TRBV18; D is undetermined. The germline V and J ends were trimmed by 5 bases and 2 bases, with 6 bases remaining between them. The length of the CDR3 is 12 residues. Germline values: CDR1 KGHSH, CDR2 LQKENI.

This chain links TRBV20-1 with TRBJ2-1, with D maybe TRBD1 (5 bases). V dropped 3 bases and J dropped 3 bases, with 12 bases sitting between them. The CDR3 has 14 amino acids. In germline, CDR1 is DFQATT, CDR2 SNEGSKA (reference sequence). The CDR3 spells CSASTAGHYNEQFF. The CDR3 bases are TGCAGTGCTAGTACGGCAGGACACTACAATGAGCAGTTCTTC.

The V call is TRBV18, the J call TRBJ2-7; TRBD2 might be the D (5 bases). The CDR3 covers 14 residues. V was clipped by 2 bases and J by 2 bases, with 10 bases between them. Germline CDR1 KGHSH, CDR2 LQKENI. CDR3 coding DNA: TGTGCCAGCTCACCAAGGAGCGGTGCCTACGAGCAGTACTTC. It codes for CASSPRSGAYEQYF.

The J gene is TRBJ2-7, the V gene TRBV9; 8 bases align to TRBD2. The CDR3 runs 14 residues. The germline V gene has CDR1 SGDLS and CDR2 YYNGEE. V lost 4 bases and J lost 6; bases outside the gene matches: 9. In nucleotides, the CDR3 is TGTGCCAGCAGCCCATCGGGAGGGCCGGTCGAGCAGTACTTC. Translated, it gives CASSPSGGPVEQYF.

In its sample, this clone was seen once. The rearrangement uses TRBV5-1 and TRBJ2-3; weak D call: TRBD1 (5 bases). Germline CDR1 SGHRS, CDR2 YFSETQ. The length of the CDR3 is 16 residues. Trimming removed 2 bases at V and 1 base at J, with 14 bases between. CDR3: CASSLGQGPGTDTQYF. The CDR3 DNA reads as TGCGCCAGCAGCTTAGGGCAGGGCCCGGGCACAGATACGCAGTATTTT.

The V and J genes are TRBV15 and TRBJ1-5; 8 nucleotides line up with TRBD1. CDR1 is LNHNV and CDR2 is YYDKDF in the germline V gene (reference sequence). V shed 4 bases, J shed 6 bases, and the junction held 5 bases outside the gene matches. CDR3 length equals 14 residues. As DNA, the CDR3 is TGTGCCACCAGCACTCGGACAGGGAGTCAGCCCCAGCATTTT. This translates into CATSTRTGSQPQHF.

The J gene is TRBJ2-3, the V gene TRBV9; 7 bases line up with TRBD1. V was clipped by 4 bases and J by 2 bases; unmatched bases: 4. CDR3 length equals 14 residues. Germline V CDR1 and CDR2: SGDLS, YYNGEE. CDR3 coding DNA: TGTGCCAGCAGCCTAGGGACAGCCACAGATACGCAGTATTTT. It translates to CASSLGTATDTQYF.

The V and J genes are TRBV3-1 (or the pseudogene TRBV3-2) and TRBJ2-7; 11 bases are shared with TRBD2. CDR1 is LGHDT and CDR2 is YNNKEL in the germline V gene (reference sequence). Unmatched junction bases numbered 7, after V lost 3 bases and J lost 6 bases. The CDR3 runs 15 residues. This chain's CDR3 is CASSHLTSGISEQYF. CDR3 bases: TGTGCCAGCAGCCATTTGACTAGCGGGATCAGCGAGCAGTACTTC.

The rearrangement links TRBV11-2 to TRBJ1-6, with 9 bases lining up with TRBD1. Trimming took 4 bases from V and 10 from J; bases not matched to a gene: 11. The germline V gene has CDR1 SGHAT and CDR2 FQNNGV. This CDR3 has 16 residues. The CDR3 loop is CASSWGPGQGISPLHF. The CDR3 nucleotides are TGTGCCAGCAGCTGGGGGCCGGGACAGGGAATATCACCCCTCCACTTT.

This sequence joins TRBV28 and TRBJ2-2, with 7 bases lining up with TRBD2. After removal of 2 bases from V and 3 bases from J, the junction contained 0 bases not matched to a gene. The CDR3 runs to 14 residues. Germline assignment: CDR1 MDHEN and CDR2 SYDVKM. For the CDR3, the DNA is TGTGCCAGCAGTTTACTAGCGGACACCGGGGAGCTGTTTTTT. It yields the protein CASSLLADTGELFF.

This sequence joins TRBV15 and TRBJ2-1, with 8 positions matching TRBD1. Germline V gene sequence: CDR1 LNHNV, CDR2 YYDKDF (reference sequence). There are 14 residues in the CDR3. J lost 4 bases, V lost 5 bases, and 4 bases had no gene match. This CDR3 reads CATSPGGIYNEQFF. The DNA of the CDR3 is TGTGCCACCAGCCCAGGGGGCATTTACAATGAGCAGTTCTTC.

The chain employs TRBV6-4 and TRBJ2-2, with 10 bases that match TRBD2. After removal of 11 bases from V and 4 bases from J, the junction contained 13 bases not matched to a gene. CDR1 and CDR2 from the germline V gene are MRHNA and SNTAGT. The CDR3 spans 16 residues. CDR3 DNA: TGTGCCTTCGTCGTCGTAAGCGGGAGGGCCACCGGGGAGCTGTTTTTT. It encodes CAFVVVSGRATGELFF.

V and J are TRBV6-2 or TRBV6-3 and TRBJ2-5, with 7 nucleotides matching TRBD2. The germline gives CDR1 MNHEY, CDR2 SVGEGT. The ends lost 2 bases at V and 5 bases at J; junction bases unmatched: 8. CDR3 length: 15 residues. CDR3 residues: CASSYGQGGVETQYF. In DNA, the CDR3 is TGTGCCAGCAGTTACGGCCAGGGAGGGGTGGAGACCCAGTACTTC.